This entry concerns a single T cell receptor (beta chain). There is no known antigen for this receptor. Base qualities are not recorded, but no much larger clone differs from it by a single base. These data come from a study of T cell repertoires in ileal Crohn's disease (dated by TCRdb to the late 2010s). With regard to the full study: Median disease duration was about eight years, and about a third of patients were identified as active smokers at the time of surgery. Surgery was performed for a complication in all patients, with stricturing disease in around 60% and penetrating disease in approximately 40%. About half of the patients received postoperative therapy: about a dozen received thiopurines and 15 to 20 received anti-TNF agents. TCR repertoire analysis was done in a few dozen Crohn's disease patients from a prospective multicentre cohort. The study was conducted in parallel with a multicentre cohort built to find predictors of early endoscopic recurrence after ileocolonic resection. Endoscopic postoperative recurrence was defined by a Rutgeerts score above i0. A total of around 150 mucosal samples from some 50 patients were sequenced, collected from several sites on the surgical specimen as well as at postoperative endoscopy.

The cysteine opens and the phenylalanine closes a CDR3 of 14 amino acids. Only the CDR3 part of the read is kept: 42 bases, read in frame from the first base. For CDR1 and CDR2, the germline V gene (reference sequence) lists SEHNR and FQNEAQ. Clipping removes 2 bases from V and 4 bases from J, with 0 as the unmatched junction base count. For commercial TCRB immunosequencing, 450 to 550 nanograms of biopsy DNA were submitted for each sample. CDR3 regions were amplified from genomic DNA by Adaptive Biotechnology using a two-step, amplification bias-controlled multiplex PCR. Primers covering every V and J gene segment were used in the first PCR, while barcodes and Illumina adapters were added in the second PCR. CDR3 libraries were sequenced on an Illumina instrument. The published analysis was carried out like this. Analysis combined the vendor-provided pipelines with custom analysis of raw data in R/Bioconductor under R version 3.3.0. Clonality, ranging from 0 to 1, was calculated as the inverse of the normalised Shannon entropy of all productive clones. High-frequency clones were defined as the share of the repertoire taken up by the top 100 clones, keeping only clones that passed a 95% confidence test. Repertoire diversity was measured with the Simpson index, and overlap between samples was measured with the Morisita-Horn index. What TCRdb holds here is the immuneACCESS table cut down to in-frame rearrangements. Part of the clones is not present; checked against another copy, under half of the missing clones reflect an unresolved V gene, and the others are unexplained. That table furnishes V, J and clone size, whereas the DNA furnished D and trimming. The sample has approximately 8,200 clones on record, around four fifths of them singletons. Together, the top ten hold 8.4% of the sample.

The research as a whole found: Sorted CD8 T cells carried more high-frequency clones than CD4 T cells, suggesting mucosal expansions were mainly CD8. Compared with non-smokers, patients who were active smokers at surgery showed a significantly higher proportion of clonal expansions (roughly 26% vs 20%, p=0.02). Mucosal CD4 and CD8 T cells were sorted and sequenced only in a subgroup of patients, the size of which was not stated. Endoscopic recurrence was linked to a higher percentage of high-frequency clones at surgery, and recurrence occurred in every patient whose clonality exceeded 26.8% (18/57).

Adults with ileal or ileocolonic Crohn's disease for whom ileocolonic resection was indicated were considered eligible. Whole ileal mucosal biopsies were kept frozen at -80 degrees C prior to DNA extraction. Genomic DNA was isolated from frozen whole biopsies using a TRizol-based method, and the DNA was quantified with a NanoDrop 2000 spectrophotometer. Rearrangement joined TRBV7-9 to TRBJ2-5, and 11 bases in between align with TRBD2. The TCR originated in an adult with Crohn's disease. Specimen: ileal tissue. The DNA is TGTGCCAGCAGCTTACTAGCGGGGGGAGAGACCCAGTACTTC. The resulting protein is CASSLLAGGETQYF.